Following are 13 T cell receptor beta chains from one sample sequenced in a study of blood T cell repertoires in COVID-19. The repertoire was sequenced with immunoSEQ multiplex PCR; TCRdb's copy has only in-frame clones and lacks some. Of 70,000 or so clones in the sample, roughly 80% were seen once. The source material was peripheral blood. The receptors originated from a human donor in a cohort sampled during active COVID-19.

This chain links TRBV6-1 with TRBJ2-7, with D hard to call. The CDR3 has 12 residues. Looked up from germline, CDR1 is MNHNS and CDR2 is SASEGT. Trimming shortened V by 3 bases and J by 2 bases, and 5 bases separated the two germline ends. The CDR3 spells CASSETPYEQYF. For the CDR3, the DNA is TGTGCCAGCAGTGAGACTCCCTACGAGCAGTACTTC.

This clone has more than one count but fewer than ten. The chain is built from TRBV11-2 and TRBJ2-7; 12 bases align to TRBD1. The V and J ends lost 4 bases and 5 bases, in that order; junction bases with no gene match: 6. The CDR3 length is 15 residues. CDR1 and CDR2 (germline): SGHAT, FQNNGV. The CDR3 protein is CASSSTGQGAHEQYF. CDR3 coding DNA: TGTGCCAGCAGCTCGACGGGACAGGGGGCCCACGAGCAGTACTTC.

The rearrangement joins TRBV18 to TRBJ1-2; 11 bases agree with TRBD1. Germline V CDR1 and CDR2: KGHSH, LQKENI. V dropped 3 bases and J dropped 4; count of bases not matched to a gene: 10. This CDR3 comprises 17 residues. The CDR3 is CASSPGTGGSYFYGYTF. The CDR3 coding sequence is TGTGCCAGCTCACCCGGGACAGGGGGTTCCTATTTCTATGGCTACACCTTC. The variable domain in full, completed from reference TRBV18 and TRBJ1-2, reads NAGVMQNPRHLVRRRGQEARLRCSPMKGHSHVYWYRQLPEEGLKFMVYLQKENIIDESGMPKERFSAEFPKEGPSILRIQQVVRGDSAAYFCASSPGTGGSYFYGYTFGSGTRLTVV.

The rearrangement links TRBV19 to TRBJ1-1, with unresolved D. The CDR3 contains 16 residues. Trimming stripped 3 bases from V and 0 bases from J, with 14 bases between. Looked up from germline, CDR1 is LNHDA and CDR2 is SQIVND (reference sequence). This CDR3 is CASSIPPMRMNTEAFF. The CDR3 coding sequence is TGTGCCAGTAGTATCCCCCCCATGCGGATGAACACTGAAGCTTTCTTT.

The rearrangement links TRBV19 to TRBJ1-1; perhaps TRBD1 as D (5 bases). This CDR3 comprises 15 residues. Trimming removed 9 bases from V and 3 bases from J, with 20 bases in between. Germline CDR1 is LNHDA and CDR2 is SQIVND (reference sequence). CDR3 in amino acids: CASTPRARWDTEAFF. The CDR3, as DNA: TGTGCCAGCACCCCCAGGGCACGATGGGACACTGAAGCTTTCTTT.

The genes are TRBV27 and TRBJ1-2; D is possibly TRBD1 (5 bases). Trimming cost V 10 bases and J 5 bases, with 14 bases left between them. Germline V CDR1 and CDR2: MNHEY, SMNVEV (reference sequence). This CDR3 is built from 12 residues. The CDR3 loop reads CATREHGYGYTF. The CDR3 coding sequence is TGTGCCACCAGGGAGCATGGTTATGGCTACACCTTC.

This chain joins TRBV28 and TRBJ1-3; no clear D gene. The germline V gene encodes CDR1 MDHEN and CDR2 SYDVKM. This CDR3 has 17 residues. V was cut by 5 bases and J by 0 bases, with 17 bases left in between. CDR3 residues: CASSPSGRGGSGNTIYF. The CDR3 region has the DNA TGTGCCAGCAGTCCATCTGGTCGGGGTGGCTCTGGAAACACCATATATTTT.

The rearrangement joins TRBV2 to TRBJ2-1, with no clear D. Trimming left V 3 bases short and J 4 bases short, with 10 bases between. Germline V gene lookup returns CDR1 SNHLY and CDR2 FYNNEI. This CDR3 region has 14 residues. The CDR3 DNA sequence: TGTGCCAGCAGTGACTGGCCCACGTACAATGAGCAGTTCTTC. This encodes CASSDWPTYNEQFF. Variable domain in full (rest from reference TRBV2 and TRBJ2-1): EPEVTQTPSHQVTQMGQEVILRCVPISNHLYFYWYRQILGQKVEFLVSFYNNEISEKSEIFDDQFSVERPDGSNFTLKIRSTKLEDSAMYFCASSDWPTYNEQFFGPGTRLTVL.

V is TRBV12-3 or TRBV12-4 and J is TRBJ2-7, with D possibly matching TRBD1 (6 bases). Trimming removed 1 base at V and 9 bases at J, with 13 bases between. This CDR3 has 13 residues. The CDR3 loop is CASSLGTASGQYF. In DNA, the CDR3 is TGTGCCAGCAGTTTAGGGACAGCGAGTGGGCAGTACTTC.

V is TRBV15 and J is TRBJ2-1; D not resolved. Germline CDR1 is LNHNV and CDR2 is YYDKDF (reference sequence). This CDR3 comprises 14 residues. V was pared by 0 bases and J by 6 bases, with 9 bases between. The CDR3: CATSRDRTVNEQFF. CDR3 sequence (DNA): TGTGCCACCAGCAGAGATCGTACTGTCAATGAGCAGTTCTTC.

The V and J genes are TRBV6-6 and TRBJ2-7; unclear D gene. Trimming removed 5 bases at V and 4 bases at J, with 9 bases between. Germline CDR1 reads MNHNY; CDR2 reads SVGAGI (reference sequence). CDR3 size: 12 residues. This CDR3 reads CASSPQVYEQYF. Written as DNA, the CDR3 is TGTGCCAGCAGTCCCCAGGTTTACGAGCAGTACTTC.

The table lists this clone with a few counts. The chain's CDR3 is CASSQLTSGSSEQYF. CDR3 nucleotide sequence: TGCGCCAGCAGCCAACTGACTAGCGGGAGTTCCGAGCAGTACTTC. The chain joins TRBV4-1 to TRBJ2-7; 12 bases fit TRBD2. The J segment lost 6 bases and the V segment lost 2 bases, leaving 5 bases of the junction unmatched. CDR3 length: 15 amino acids. Looked up from germline, CDR1 is MGHRA and CDR2 is YSYEKL.

This clone was seen a few times. The chain is built from TRBV6-2 or TRBV6-3 and TRBJ2-6, with TRBD2 as a possible D gene (6 bases). The CDR3 runs 17 residues. The V gene's germline CDR1 is MNHEY and CDR2 SVGEGT. The germline V and J ends were trimmed by 7 bases and 0 bases, with 16 bases remaining between them. The CDR3 nucleotides read TGTGCCAGCACCCCCGGAGGGGCTTACTCTGGGGCCAACGTCCTGACTTTC. It specifies CASTPGGAYSGANVLTF.